The clone carrying this T cell receptor beta chain was observed a handful of times. No antigen is known for it. These data are taken from a study of identical twins. General observations from the study: There was an excess of low generation probability in the out-of-frame alpha sequences that twins shared.

TCRdb fed the 5' RACE reads into MiXCR, producing one record per CDR3 protein. The table has around 250,000 distinct CDR3 sequences, about 12% seen once; the top ten hold roughly 3.7%. J was trimmed by 0 bases and V by 5 bases; bases with no gene match: 5. CDR1 SGHAT and CDR2 FQDESV come from the germline V gene (reference sequence). CDR3 length: 18 amino acids. The same data also contributed to another study, on yellow fever vaccine responses in identical twins.

The gene calls are TRBV11-1 and TRBJ2-1, with 15 bases fitting TRBD2. The sequenced material came from memory (CD45RO+) T cells sorted from blood. The clonotype originates from a woman younger than 35 in good health. DNA for the CDR3: TGTGCCAGCAGCCTGGGACTAGCGGGAGGCTCCTCCTACAATGAGCAGTTCTTC. Translation gives CASSLGLAGGSSYNEQFF.